What follows are 8 T cell receptor beta chains derived from one specimen sequenced in a study of blood T cell repertoires in COVID-19. Here immunoSEQ multiplex PCR was the method, and the copy in TCRdb shows in-frame clones only, minus some. The profile shows around 260,000 clones, more than 75% of them singletons. Sequencing was done on a sample of peripheral blood. The receptors derive from a woman aged 55 to 70 with COVID-19, enrolled during active disease.

The chain is built from TRBV30 and TRBJ1-5, with TRBD1 matching over 9 bases. V shed 0 bases, J shed 4 bases, and the junction held 4 bases outside the gene matches. Germline V CDR1 and CDR2: GTSNPN, SVGIG (reference sequence). The CDR3 extends over 15 amino acids. The CDR3 nucleotides read TGTGCCTGGAGTGTAGTAGGACAGGGGAATCAGCCCCAGCATTTT. This sequence encodes CAWSVVGQGNQPQHF.

This chain joins TRBV18 and TRBJ2-3; D perhaps matches TRBD2 (5 bases). Trimming shortened V by 0 bases and J by 5 bases, and 15 bases separated the two germline ends. The CDR3 covers 16 residues. Germline V gene data show CDR1 as KGHSH and CDR2 as LQKENI. CDR3 bases: TGTGCCAGCTCACCACCGGGTCGACGGGATATAGATACGCAGTATTTT. Its protein product is CASSPPGRRDIDTQYF.

V gene TRBV19 combines with J gene TRBJ1-1; 12 nucleotides line up with TRBD1. The trim removed 6 bases at V and 3 bases at J, leaving 8 bases unmatched. Per germline, CDR1 LNHDA and CDR2 SQIVND (reference sequence). CDR3 length equals 16 residues. The CDR3 loop is CASSPIRDRGHTEAFF. The CDR3 DNA reads TGTGCCAGTAGCCCAATCCGGGACAGGGGGCACACTGAAGCTTTCTTT. Together with reference TRBV19 and TRBJ1-1, the CDR3 gives the full variable domain: DGGITQSPKYLFRKEGQNVTLSCEQNLNHDAMYWYRQDPGQGLRLIYYSQIVNDFQKGDIAEGYSVSREKKESFPLTVTSAQKNPTAFYLCASSPIRDRGHTEAFFGQGTRLTVV.

The V call is TRBV30, the J call TRBJ1-4, with 9 bases fitting TRBD1. This CDR3 is built from 14 residues. Looked up from germline, CDR1 is GTSNPN and CDR2 is SVGIG (reference sequence). V was pared by 4 bases and J by 6 bases, with 6 bases of the junction left unmatched. CDR3 amino acids: CAWNAGQGYEKLFF. CDR3 DNA: TGTGCCTGGAACGCCGGACAGGGGTATGAAAAACTGTTTTTT.

The chain couples TRBV27 to TRBJ1-5; 8 nucleotides align to TRBD1. Germline CDR1 is MNHEY and CDR2 is SMNVEV (reference sequence). This CDR3 has 16 amino acids. Trimming at V came to 6 bases and at J to 1 base, leaving 8 bases not matched to a gene. CDR3 amino acids: CASRSTGTGSNQPQHF. Here the CDR3 DNA reads TGTGCCAGCAGGTCCACCGGGACAGGAAGCAATCAGCCCCAGCATTTT.

This clone was found a few times. J is TRBJ2-3 and V is TRBV27; TRBD1 matches 10 bases. Trimming removed 2 bases from V and 3 bases from J; junction bases left unmatched: 5. Germline V gives CDR1 MNHEY, CDR2 SMNVEV (reference sequence). The CDR3 length is 16 residues. In DNA form, the CDR3 reads TGTGCCAGCAGTTTACGGACAGGGGGACGGACAGATACGCAGTATTTT. As protein: CASSLRTGGRTDTQYF.

This chain's CDR3 is CASSLGGGRGSQEPQHF. For the CDR3, the DNA is TGTGCCAGCAGCTTGGGTGGGGGCAGGGGATCCCAGGAGCCCCAGCATTTT. The chain is built from TRBV5-4 and TRBJ1-5; a weak D match, TRBD1 (6 bases). The CDR3 is 17 amino acids. Germline CDR1 reads SGHNT; CDR2 reads YYREEE (reference sequence). V was shortened by 0 bases and J by 8 bases, with 21 bases between the two germline ends.

The chain links TRBV10-1 to TRBJ1-2; 9 nucleotides align to TRBD1. The germline gives CDR1 WNHNN, CDR2 SYGVQD (reference sequence). V lost 6 bases, J lost 4 bases, and 12 bases stayed unmatched. This CDR3 spans 16 amino acids. For the CDR3, the DNA is TGCGCCAGCAGGGGGACAGGGAAGAGGGTTGGCTATGGCTACACCTTC. It translates to CASRGTGKRVGYGYTF.